Each of the 5 T cell receptor beta chains below was sequenced from the same sample in a study of blood T cell repertoires in COVID-19. The table came from immunoSEQ multiplex PCR; TCRdb's copy has only in-frame clones and leaves some out. The sample records around 140,000 clones, 84% being singletons. Source material: PBMCs or T cells enriched from blood (not recorded which). These TCRs come from a woman aged 45-60 years with acute COVID-19.

V and J are TRBV1 and TRBJ1-1; whether TRBD1, the table's D call, matches the DNA was not checked. TRBV1 represents a pseudogene. The CDR3 contains 16 residues. CDR3 amino acids: CTSSPGQGVIRIEAFF. For the CDR3, the DNA is TGCACCAGCAGCCCCGGACAGGGAGTAATTAGGATTGAAGCTTTCTTT.

The CDR3 sequence: CASSPTGTSGSLAKNIQYF. The CDR3 bases are TGTGCCAGCAGCCCTACCGGGACTAGCGGGAGTTTGGCCAAAAACATTCAGTACTTC. The V and J genes are TRBV3-1 (or the pseudogene TRBV3-2) and TRBJ2-4; 14 bases are shared with TRBD2. In germline, CDR1 is LGHDT, CDR2 YNNKEL (reference sequence). The V segment lost 4 bases and the J segment 1 base; nucleotides outside the gene matches: 9. CDR3 size: 19 residues.

The CDR3 protein is CASSQDISDTGELFF. As DNA, the CDR3 is TGCGCCAGCAGCCAAGACATCTCAGACACCGGGGAGCTGTTTTTT. This chain joins TRBV4-3 and TRBJ2-2; D uncertain. Germline V CDR1 and CDR2: LGHNA, YSLEER. The CDR3 totals 15 residues. V was cut by 0 bases and J by 3 bases, with 8 bases left in between.

Here the CDR3 reads CASTQDRGRDTEAFF. The CDR3 DNA reads as TGTGCCAGCACCCAAGATAGGGGGCGGGACACTGAAGCTTTCTTT. This sequence joins TRBV5-8 and TRBJ1-1; 7 nucleotides align to TRBD1. The germline V gene has CDR1 SGHTS and CDR2 YDEGEE. The CDR3 contains 15 residues. The ends lost 6 bases at V and 3 bases at J; junction bases unmatched: 11. The full variable domain, with the rest looked up from reference TRBV5-8 and TRBJ1-1, is EAGVTQSPTHLIKTRGQQATLRCSPISGHTSVYWYQQALGLGLQFLLWYDEGEERNRGNFPPRFSGRQFPNYSSELNVNALELEDSALYLCASTQDRGRDTEAFFGQGTRLTVV.

This sequence joins TRBV5-4 and TRBJ1-1, with TRBD1 as a possible D gene (5 bases). The CDR3 spans 15 residues. V lost 4 bases and J lost 11, with 24 bases in between. CDR1 SGHNT and CDR2 YYREEE come from the germline V gene (reference sequence). The CDR3: CASSHGGGAVPAAFF. CDR3 DNA sequence: TGTGCCAGCAGCCACGGGGGAGGGGCCGTACCCGCTGCTTTCTTT. The entire variable domain, with the rest obtained from reference TRBV5-4 and TRBJ1-1, is as follows: ETGVTQSPTHLIKTRGQQVTLRCSSQSGHNTVSWYQQALGQGPQFIFQYYREEENGRGNFPPRFSGLQFPNYSSELNVNALELDDSALYLCASSHGGGAVPAAFFGQGTRLTVV.